Included here is one T cell receptor beta chain sequence, with context. The data were obtained in a study of blood T cell repertoires in COVID-19. The table came from immunoSEQ multiplex PCR; TCRdb's copy has only in-frame clones and leaves some out. The sample carries over 150,000 clones, roughly 88% recorded once. This CDR3 is built from 14 residues. Germline CDR1 reads MNHEY; CDR2 reads SMNVEV (reference sequence). The J segment lost 3 bases and the V segment lost 6 bases, leaving 8 bases of the junction unmatched. The receptor was isolated from a man between 18 and 35 years old with COVID-19, enrolled during active disease. This chain links TRBV27 with TRBJ2-7, with 7 bases matching TRBD2. The sequenced material came from peripheral blood. Here the CDR3 DNA reads TGTGCCAGCAGACCTGCAGGGAGGGGCTACGAGCAGTACTTC. This sequence encodes CASRPAGRGYEQYF.